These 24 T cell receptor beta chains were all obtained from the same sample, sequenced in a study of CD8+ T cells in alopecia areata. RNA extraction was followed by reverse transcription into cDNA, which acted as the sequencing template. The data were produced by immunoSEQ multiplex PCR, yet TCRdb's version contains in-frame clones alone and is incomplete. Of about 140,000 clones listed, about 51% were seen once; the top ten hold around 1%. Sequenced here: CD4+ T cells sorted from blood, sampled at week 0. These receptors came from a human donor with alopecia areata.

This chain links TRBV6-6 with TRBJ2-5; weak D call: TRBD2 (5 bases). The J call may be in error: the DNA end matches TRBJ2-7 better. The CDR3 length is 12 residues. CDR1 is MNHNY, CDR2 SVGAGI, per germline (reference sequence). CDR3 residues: CASRNTGSEQYF. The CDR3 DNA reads TGTGCCAGCAGAAACACGGGAAGCGAGCAGTACTTC.

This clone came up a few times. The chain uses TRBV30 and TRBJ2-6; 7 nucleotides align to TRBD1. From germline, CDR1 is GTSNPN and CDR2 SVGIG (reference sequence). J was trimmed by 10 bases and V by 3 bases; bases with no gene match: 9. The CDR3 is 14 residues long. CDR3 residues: CAWRVGTAQNVLTF. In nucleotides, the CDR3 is TGTGCCTGGAGGGTAGGGACAGCGCAAAACGTCCTGACTTTC. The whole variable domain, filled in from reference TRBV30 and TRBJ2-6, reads SQTIHQWPATLVQPVGSPLSLECTVEGTSNPNLYWYRQAAGRGLQLLFYSVGIGQISSEVPQNLSASRPQDRQFILSSKKLLLSDSGFYLCAWRVGTAQNVLTFGAGSRLTVL.

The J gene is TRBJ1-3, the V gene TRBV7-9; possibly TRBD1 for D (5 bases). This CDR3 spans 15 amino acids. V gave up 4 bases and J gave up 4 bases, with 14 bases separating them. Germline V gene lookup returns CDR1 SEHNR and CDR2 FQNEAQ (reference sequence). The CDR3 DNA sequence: TGTGCCAGCAGCTCAGCAGGGTATTCAGGAAACACCATATATTTT. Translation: CASSSAGYSGNTIYF.

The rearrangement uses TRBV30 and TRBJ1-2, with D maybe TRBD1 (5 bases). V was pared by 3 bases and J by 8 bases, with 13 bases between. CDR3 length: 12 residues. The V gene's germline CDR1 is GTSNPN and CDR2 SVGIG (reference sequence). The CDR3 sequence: CAWRAGTHGYTF. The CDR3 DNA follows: TGTGCCTGGAGAGCCGGGACTCACGGCTACACCTTC.

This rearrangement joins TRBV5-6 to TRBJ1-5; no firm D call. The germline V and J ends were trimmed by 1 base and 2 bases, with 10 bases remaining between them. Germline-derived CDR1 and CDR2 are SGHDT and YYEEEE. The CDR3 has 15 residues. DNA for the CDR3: TGTGCCAGCAGCTTGCGGGGTACTGGCAATCAGCCCCAGCATTTT. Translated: CASSLRGTGNQPQHF.

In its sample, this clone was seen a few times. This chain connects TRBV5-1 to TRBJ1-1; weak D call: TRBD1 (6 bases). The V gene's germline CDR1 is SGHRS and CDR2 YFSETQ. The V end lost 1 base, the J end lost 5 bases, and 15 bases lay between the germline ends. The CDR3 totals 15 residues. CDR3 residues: CASSLNRAKLTEAFF. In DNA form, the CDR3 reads TGCGCCAGCAGCTTGAACAGGGCTAAATTAACTGAAGCTTTCTTT. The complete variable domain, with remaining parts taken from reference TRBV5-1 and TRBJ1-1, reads KAGVTQTPRYLIKTRGQQVTLSCSPISGHRSVSWYQQTPGQGLQFLFEYFSETQRNKGNFPGRFSGRQFSNSRSEMNVSTLELGDSALYLCASSLNRAKLTEAFFGQGTRLTVV.

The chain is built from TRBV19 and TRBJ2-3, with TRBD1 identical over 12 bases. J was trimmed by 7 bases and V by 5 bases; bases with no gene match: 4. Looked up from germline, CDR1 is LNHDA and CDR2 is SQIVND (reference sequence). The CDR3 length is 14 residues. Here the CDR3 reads CASSGGQGANTQYF. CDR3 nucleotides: TGTGCCAGTAGTGGGGGACAGGGGGCGAATACGCAGTATTTT.

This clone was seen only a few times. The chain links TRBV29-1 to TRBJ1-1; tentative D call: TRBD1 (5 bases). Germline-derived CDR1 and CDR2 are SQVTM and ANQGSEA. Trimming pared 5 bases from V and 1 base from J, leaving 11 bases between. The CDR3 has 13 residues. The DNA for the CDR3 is TGCAGCGTTCAGAACGGACAGAACACTGAAGCTTTCTTT. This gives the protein CSVQNGQNTEAFF.

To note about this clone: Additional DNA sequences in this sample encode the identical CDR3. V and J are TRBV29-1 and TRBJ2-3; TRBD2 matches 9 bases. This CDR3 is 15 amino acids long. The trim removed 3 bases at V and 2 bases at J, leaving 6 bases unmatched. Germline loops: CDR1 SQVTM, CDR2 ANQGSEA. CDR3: CSVDGLAGTTDTQYF. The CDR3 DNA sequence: TGCAGCGTTGACGGGCTAGCGGGAACCACAGATACGCAGTATTTT.

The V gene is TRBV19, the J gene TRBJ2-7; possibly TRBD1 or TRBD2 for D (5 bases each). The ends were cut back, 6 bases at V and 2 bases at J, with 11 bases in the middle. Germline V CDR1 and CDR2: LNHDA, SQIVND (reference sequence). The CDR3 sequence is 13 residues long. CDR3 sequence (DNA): TGTGCCAGTAGCGCCGGGACCCCCTACGAGCAGTACTTC. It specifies CASSAGTPYEQYF.

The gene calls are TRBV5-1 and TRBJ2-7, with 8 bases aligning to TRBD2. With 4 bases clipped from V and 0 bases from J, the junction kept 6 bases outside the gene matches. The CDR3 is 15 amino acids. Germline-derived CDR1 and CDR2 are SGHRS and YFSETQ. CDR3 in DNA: TGCGCCAGCAGCCCGTTAGCGGGGAGCTCCTACGAGCAGTACTTC. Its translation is CASSPLAGSSYEQYF.

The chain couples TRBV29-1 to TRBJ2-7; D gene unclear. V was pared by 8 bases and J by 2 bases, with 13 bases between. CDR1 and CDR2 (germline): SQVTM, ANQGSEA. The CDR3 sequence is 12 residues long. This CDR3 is CSFLAVTYEQYF. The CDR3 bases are TGCAGCTTCCTGGCGGTCACCTACGAGCAGTACTTC.

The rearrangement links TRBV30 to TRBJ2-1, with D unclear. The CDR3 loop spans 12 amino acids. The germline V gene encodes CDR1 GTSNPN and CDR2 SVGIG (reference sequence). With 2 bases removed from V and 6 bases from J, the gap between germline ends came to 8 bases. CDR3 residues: CAWSTLGNEQFF. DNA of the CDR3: TGTGCCTGGAGTACCCTAGGCAATGAGCAGTTCTTC. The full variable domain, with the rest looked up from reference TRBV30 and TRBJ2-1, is SQTIHQWPATLVQPVGSPLSLECTVEGTSNPNLYWYRQAAGRGLQLLFYSVGIGQISSEVPQNLSASRPQDRQFILSSKKLLLSDSGFYLCAWSTLGNEQFFGPGTRLTVL.

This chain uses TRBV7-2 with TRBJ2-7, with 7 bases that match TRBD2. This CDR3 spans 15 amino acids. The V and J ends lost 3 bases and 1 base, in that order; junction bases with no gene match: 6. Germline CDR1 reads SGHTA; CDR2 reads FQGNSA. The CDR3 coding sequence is TGTGCCAGCAGCTTCAGCCGCGGGAGTTCCTACGAGCAGTACTTC. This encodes CASSFSRGSSYEQYF. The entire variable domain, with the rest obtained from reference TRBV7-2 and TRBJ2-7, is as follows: GAGVSQSPSNKVTEKGKDVELRCDPISGHTALYWYRQSLGQGLEFLIYFQGNSAPDKSGLPSDRFSAERTGGSVSTLTIQRTQQEDSAVYLCASSFSRGSSYEQYFGPGTRLTVT.

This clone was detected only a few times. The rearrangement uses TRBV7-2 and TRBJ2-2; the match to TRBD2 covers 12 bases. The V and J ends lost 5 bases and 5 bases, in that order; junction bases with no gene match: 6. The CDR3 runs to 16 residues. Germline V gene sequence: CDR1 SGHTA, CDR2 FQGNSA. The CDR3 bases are TGTGCCAGCAGCATGACTAGCGGGAGAGGTACCGGGGAGCTGTTTTTT. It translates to CASSMTSGRGTGELFF.

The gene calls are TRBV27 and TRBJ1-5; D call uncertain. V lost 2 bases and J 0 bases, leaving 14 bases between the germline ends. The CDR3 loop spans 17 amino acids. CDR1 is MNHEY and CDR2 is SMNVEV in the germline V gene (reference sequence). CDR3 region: CASSLRFRFDSNQPQHF. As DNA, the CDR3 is TGTGCCAGCAGTTTACGGTTCCGATTTGATAGCAATCAGCCCCAGCATTTT.

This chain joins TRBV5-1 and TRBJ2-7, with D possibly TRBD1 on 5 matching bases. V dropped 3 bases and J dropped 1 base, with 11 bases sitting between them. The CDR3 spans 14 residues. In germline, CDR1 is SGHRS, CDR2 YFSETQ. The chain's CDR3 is CASSYEDRSYEQYF. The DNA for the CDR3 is TGCGCCAGCAGCTATGAAGACAGATCCTACGAGCAGTACTTC.

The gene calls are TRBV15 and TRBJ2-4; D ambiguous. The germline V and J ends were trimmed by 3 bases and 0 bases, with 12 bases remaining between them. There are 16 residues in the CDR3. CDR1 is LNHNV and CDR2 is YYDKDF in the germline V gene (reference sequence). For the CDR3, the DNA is TGTGCCACCAGCAGCGGGTTGGATCTAGCCAAAAACATTCAGTACTTC. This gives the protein CATSSGLDLAKNIQYF.

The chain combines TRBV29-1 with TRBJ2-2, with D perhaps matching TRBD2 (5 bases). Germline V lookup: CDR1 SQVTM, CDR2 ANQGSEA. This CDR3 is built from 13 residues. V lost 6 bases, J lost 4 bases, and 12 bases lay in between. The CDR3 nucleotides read TGCAGCGTCGCGGGTTCCTCCACCGGGGAGCTGTTTTTT. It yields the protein CSVAGSSTGELFF.

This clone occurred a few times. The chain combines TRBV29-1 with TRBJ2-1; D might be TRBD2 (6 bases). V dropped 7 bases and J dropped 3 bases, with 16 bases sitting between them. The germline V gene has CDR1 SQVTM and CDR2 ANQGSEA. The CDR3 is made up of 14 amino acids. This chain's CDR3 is CSASYGRIYNEQFF. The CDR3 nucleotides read TGCAGCGCCTCTTACGGGAGAATCTACAATGAGCAGTTCTTC.

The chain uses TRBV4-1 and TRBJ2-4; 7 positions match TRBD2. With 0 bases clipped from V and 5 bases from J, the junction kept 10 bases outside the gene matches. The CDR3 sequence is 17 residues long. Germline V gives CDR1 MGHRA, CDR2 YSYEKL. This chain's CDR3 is CASSQDRLAAGQNIQYF. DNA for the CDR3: TGCGCCAGCAGCCAAGACCGGTTGGCAGCGGGACAAAACATTCAGTACTTC.

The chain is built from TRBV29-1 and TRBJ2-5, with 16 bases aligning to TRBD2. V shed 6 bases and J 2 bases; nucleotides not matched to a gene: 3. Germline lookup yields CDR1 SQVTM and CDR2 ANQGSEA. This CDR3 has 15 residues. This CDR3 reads CSVGTSGRGQETQYF. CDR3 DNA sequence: TGCAGCGTGGGGACTAGCGGGAGGGGACAAGAGACCCAGTACTTC.

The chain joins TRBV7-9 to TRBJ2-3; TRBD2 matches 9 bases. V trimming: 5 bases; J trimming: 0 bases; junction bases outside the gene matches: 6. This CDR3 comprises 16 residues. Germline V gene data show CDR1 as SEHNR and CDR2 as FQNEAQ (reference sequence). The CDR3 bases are TGTGCCAGCAGCCTCCGACTAGCGGCTAGCACAGATACGCAGTATTTT. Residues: CASSLRLAASTDTQYF.

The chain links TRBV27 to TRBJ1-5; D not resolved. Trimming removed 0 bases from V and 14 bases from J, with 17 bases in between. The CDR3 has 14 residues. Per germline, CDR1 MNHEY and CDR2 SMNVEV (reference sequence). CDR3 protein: CASSLSPGLATEHF. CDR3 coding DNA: TGTGCCAGCAGTTTATCACCGGGTTTGGCGACTGAGCATTTT.